This TCR beta chain originates from a study of CD8 T cells in ankylosing spondylitis. Regarding the study as a whole: Several highly homologous variants made up a TCR beta motif that seemed to typify ankylosing spondylitis blood. With a CD8+ phenotype, disease-linked clones were relatively rare in peripheral blood. The clones that were linked to disease were reported to be significantly enriched in matched synovial fluid samples from ankylosing spondylitis patients.

There are 14 residues in the CDR3. Germline loops: CDR1 DFQATT, CDR2 SNEGSKA (reference sequence). V shed 3 bases and J shed 4 bases, with 13 bases lying between them. Comments on this clonotype: The antigen is unknown.

For TCR beta, libraries came from quantitative 5'-RACE with molecular barcodes. TCRdb recomputed calls from the 5' RACE reads with MiXCR, one row per CDR3 protein. This table holds over 400,000 distinct CDR3 sequences, roughly 27% found once. The sequenced material came from blood, either unsorted or a sorted T cell fraction (not recorded which). The chain links TRBV20-1 to TRBJ1-5; weak D call: TRBD1 (5 bases). The clonotype originates from a male donor with ankylosing spondylitis. CDR3 coding DNA: TGCAGTGCTAGGGGGCAGGTGGGGAATCAGCCCCAGCATTTT. Amino acid sequence: CSARGQVGNQPQHF.